The next 17 T cell receptor beta chains were all read from a single sample in a study of blood T cell repertoires in COVID-19. Data came from immunoSEQ multiplex PCR; TCRdb stores just in-frame clones and leaves some out. The sample comprises approximately 190,000 clones, 70% to 90% of which are singletons, and around 5.9% rests with the top ten. The sample consisted of peripheral blood. The source of these receptors is a middle-aged woman who had recovered from COVID-19.

V and J are TRBV2 and TRBJ2-5, with D hard to call. This CDR3 has 13 residues. Germline loops: CDR1 SNHLY, CDR2 FYNNEI. The V end was cut by 2 bases, the J end by 6 bases, with 10 bases between. This CDR3 is CASSEPDIKTQYF. The CDR3 bases are TGTGCCAGCAGTGAACCCGACATTAAGACCCAGTACTTC.

The genes are TRBV7-6 and TRBJ1-1; maybe TRBD1 (6 bases). Germline V gene lookup returns CDR1 SGHVS and CDR2 FNYEAQ. V lost 8 bases and J 5 bases, leaving 24 bases between the germline ends. This CDR3 comprises 16 residues. The CDR3 nucleotides are TGTGCCAGCTCGAGTAACAGGGAGATTTTGGGAACTGAAGCTTTCTTT. It yields the protein CASSSNREILGTEAFF.

This clone is a singleton in its sample. V is TRBV21-1 and J is TRBJ2-5; the DNA was not compared with TRBD1, the D call given in the table. TRBV21-1 is marked as a pseudogene. This CDR3 is built from 16 residues. The CDR3 nucleotides read TGTGCCAGCAGCAAAAAAGGGACAGGGGGCTGGAAGACCCAGTACTTC. This codes for CASSKKGTGGWKTQYF.

This clone showed up many times. The chain joins TRBV29-1 to TRBJ2-7, with D perhaps matching TRBD2 (7 bases). The CDR3 is 18 residues long. CDR1 SQVTM and CDR2 ANQGSEA come from the germline V gene. Trimming cost V 0 bases and J 2 bases, with 23 bases left between them. The CDR3 reads CSVEEGGGAISTPYEQYF. The CDR3 DNA sequence: TGCAGCGTTGAAGAAGGGGGGGGAGCCATTAGCACCCCCTACGAGCAGTACTTC.

Only a few counts were recorded for this clone. This rearrangement joins TRBV6-1 to TRBJ2-7, with unresolved D. Trimming stripped 1 base from V and 4 bases from J, with 8 bases between. Germline CDR1 is MNHNS and CDR2 is SASEGT. This CDR3 contains 13 residues. The CDR3 DNA reads as TGTGCCAGCAGTGAAGTAATAGTTTACGAGCAGTACTTC. Its protein is CASSEVIVYEQYF.

J is TRBJ1-3 and V is TRBV7-9, with 7 positions matching TRBD1. The CDR3 is 14 amino acids. The trim removed 6 bases at V and 3 bases at J, leaving 5 bases unmatched. Germline loops: CDR1 SEHNR, CDR2 FQNEAQ (reference sequence). The CDR3: CASRSGTVGNTIYF. DNA of the CDR3: TGTGCCAGCAGATCCGGGACAGTTGGAAACACCATATATTTT.

The V call is TRBV7-2, the J call TRBJ2-1; 7 positions match TRBD2. Germline CDR1 SGHTA, CDR2 FQGNSA. The CDR3 spans 15 residues. V lost 6 bases and J lost 4; bases outside the gene matches: 9. DNA for the CDR3: TGTGCCAGCAGTTTCAGCGGGATGTTGTACAATGAGCAGTTCTTC. Its translation is CASSFSGMLYNEQFF.

The J gene is TRBJ1-1, the V gene TRBV7-2, with TRBD1 as a possible D gene (6 bases). Trimming shortened V by 5 bases and J by 0 bases, and 13 bases separated the two germline ends. Per germline, CDR1 SGHTA and CDR2 FQGNSA. This CDR3 is 15 amino acids long. CDR3 DNA: TGTGCCAGCAGCCTGACAGGAGGTGTGAACACTGAAGCTTTCTTT. Its protein product is CASSLTGGVNTEAFF. Full variable domain (outside the CDR3, taken from reference TRBV7-2 and TRBJ1-1): GAGVSQSPSNKVTEKGKDVELRCDPISGHTALYWYRQSLGQGLEFLIYFQGNSAPDKSGLPSDRFSAERTGGSVSTLTIQRTQQEDSAVYLCASSLTGGVNTEAFFGQGTRLTVV.

V usage is TRBV5-1 and J usage is TRBJ1-6, with 9 positions matching TRBD1. Germline CDR1 and CDR2: SGHRS and YFSETQ. Trimming cost V 3 bases and J 12 bases; bases outside gene matches: 7. The CDR3 loop spans 14 amino acids. The CDR3 DNA follows: TGCGCCAGCAGCTCCGGGACAGGGAAAGGACCCCTCCACTTT. Translating it yields CASSSGTGKGPLHF. Full variable domain (missing parts from reference TRBV5-1 and TRBJ1-6): KAGVTQTPRYLIKTRGQQVTLSCSPISGHRSVSWYQQTPGQGLQFLFEYFSETQRNKGNFPGRFSGRQFSNSRSEMNVSTLELGDSALYLCASSSGTGKGPLHFGNGTRLTVT.

This sequence joins TRBV6-6 and TRBJ1-1; possible D gene TRBD1, 5 bases. V was pared by 6 bases and J by 9 bases, with 17 bases between. The CDR3 is 13 amino acids. CDR1 MNHNY and CDR2 SVGAGI come from the germline V gene (reference sequence). CDR3 coding DNA: TGTGCCAGCAGCCCACAAGCGGGGACGCAAGCTTTCTTT. This encodes CASSPQAGTQAFF.

This chain connects TRBV3-1 (or the pseudogene TRBV3-2) to TRBJ2-7; maybe TRBD2 (6 bases). V was shortened by 3 bases and J by 13 bases, with 13 bases between the two germline ends. The CDR3 spans 11 residues. Germline V gives CDR1 LGHDT, CDR2 YNNKEL (reference sequence). The CDR3 coding sequence is TGTGCCAGCAGCCAGGGCTCAGGGACTTACTTC. It specifies CASSQGSGTYF.

The gene calls are TRBV7-9 and TRBJ2-2; 8 bases are shared with TRBD1. The CDR3 is 13 residues long. Germline CDR1 reads SEHNR; CDR2 reads FQNEAQ (reference sequence). Losses at the gene ends were 8 bases for V and 8 bases for J; bases not matched to a gene: 7. DNA for the CDR3: TGTGCCAGCCGTGAAGGACAGGGTGGGGAGCTGTTTTTT. It specifies CASREGQGGELFF.

The chain uses TRBV28 and TRBJ2-7; 7 bases are a match to TRBD1. CDR3 length: 15 amino acids. CDR1 and CDR2 from the germline V gene are MDHEN and SYDVKM. J was trimmed by 6 bases and V by 5 bases; bases with no gene match: 13. The CDR3 DNA follows: TGTGCCAGCAGTCCCCCGGGACAGAGACAGGGCGAGCAGTACTTC. This translates into CASSPPGQRQGEQYF.

The V call is TRBV10-3, the J call TRBJ2-1; 7 bases match TRBD2. This CDR3 spans 15 amino acids. V shed 7 bases, J shed 9 bases, and the junction held 15 bases outside the gene matches. The germline gives CDR1 ENHRY, CDR2 SYGVKD. Here the CDR3 DNA reads TGTGCCATCACTACCCGGGACCGTTCTAGCGGTGAGCAGTTCTTC. Encoded protein: CAITTRDRSSGEQFF.

The gene calls are TRBV7-6 and TRBJ1-3; the D is unclear. Germline loops: CDR1 SGHVS, CDR2 FNYEAQ. This CDR3 contains 16 residues. V was shortened by 5 bases and J by 0 bases, with 14 bases between the two germline ends. The CDR3 nucleotides read TGTGCCAGCAGCGCAGCCGACACCGACTCTGGAAACACCATATATTTT. Its translation: CASSAADTDSGNTIYF.

The chain employs TRBV6-5 and TRBJ1-3; D might be TRBD1 (6 bases). V lost 2 bases, J lost 4 bases, and 6 bases lay in between. The CDR3 extends over 13 amino acids. Germline-derived CDR1 and CDR2 are MNHEY and SVGAGI. CDR3 residues: CASSYRGGNTIYF. CDR3 in DNA: TGTGCCAGCAGTTACAGGGGGGGAAACACCATATATTTT.

The rearrangement uses TRBV30 and TRBJ1-1, with D tentatively TRBD1 (6 bases). The germline V gene encodes CDR1 GTSNPN and CDR2 SVGIG (reference sequence). V was trimmed by 0 bases and J by 3 bases, leaving 8 bases between them. The CDR3 is 13 residues long. Here the CDR3 reads CAWSVRQDTEAFF. The CDR3 coding sequence is TGTGCCTGGAGTGTACGACAGGACACTGAAGCTTTCTTT.